This T cell receptor (beta chain) was recovered during a study of blood T cell repertoires in COVID-19. At the level of the study: Spain, Italy and the United States supplied samples that represented acute and convalescent COVID-19.

This CDR3 is built from 15 residues. V was pared by 2 bases and J by 2 bases, with 9 bases between. The germline V gene encodes CDR1 LNHDA and CDR2 SQIVND (reference sequence). TCRdb keeps only in-frame clones here, not all; method: immunoSEQ multiplex PCR. Here the sample spans 150,000 to 190,000 clones, around 80% being singletons. V usage is TRBV19 and J usage is TRBJ2-2; D is unclear. Sequencing was carried out using PBMCs or T cells enriched from blood (not recorded which). This receptor was identified in a man in his forties or fifties who had recovered from COVID-19. CDR3 in DNA: TGTGCCAGTAGTATATGGGCAGGAAACACCGGGGAGCTGTTTTTT. Amino acids: CASSIWAGNTGELFF.